This T cell receptor beta chain was captured by sequencing in a study of cytomegalovirus exposure and HLA in healthy donors. Findings and limits, study-wide: While the bulk of TCR sequences proved rare, some public TCRs turned up in many donors. Trimming of TCR beta V- and J-genes showed a link, identified in a later analysis, to a missense DCLRE1C variant.

Healthy people donating bone marrow made up the donors. Trimming cost V 3 bases and J 3 bases, with 13 bases left between them. The CDR3 contains 15 residues. The germline gives CDR1 MRHNA, CDR2 SNTAGT. The PCR contained 60 Vbeta and 13 Jbeta primers. Only in-frame clones appear in the TCRdb table, and some are missing; sequencing was by immunoSEQ multiplex PCR. This sample has under 150,000 clones, with around 81% found just once. Note on this clone: The antigen remains undetermined.

The genes are TRBV6-4 and TRBJ2-3; possibly TRBD1 for D (6 bases). The TCR originated in a man between 18 and 29 years old in good health and CMV-seronegative. The source material was PBMCs. The CDR3 sequence is CASSEKDSPTDTQYF. The CDR3 DNA sequence: TGTGCCAGCAGTGAAAAGGACAGCCCTACAGATACGCAGTATTTT.